This TCR beta chain was retrieved from a study of blood T cell repertoires in COVID-19. For the study at large: The origin of the acute and convalescent COVID-19 samples was the United States, Italy and Spain.

TCRdb's copy holds only in-frame clones and misses some; the assay was immunoSEQ multiplex PCR. Of 290,000 or so clones in the sample, around 90% were seen once. The TCR comes from a man between 65 and 85 years old with acute or convalescent COVID-19. The sample taken for sequencing was peripheral blood.

DNA for the CDR3: TGTGCCAGCAGCACCTCGCGGCAGGGGTTTCAGCCCCAGCATTTT. Amino acid sequence: CASSTSRQGFQPQHF. The chain couples TRBV28 to TRBJ1-5; D perhaps matches TRBD1 (6 bases). The CDR3 is made up of 15 amino acids. Looked up from germline, CDR1 is MDHEN and CDR2 is SYDVKM. The V end was cut by 6 bases, the J end by 6 bases, with 18 bases between.